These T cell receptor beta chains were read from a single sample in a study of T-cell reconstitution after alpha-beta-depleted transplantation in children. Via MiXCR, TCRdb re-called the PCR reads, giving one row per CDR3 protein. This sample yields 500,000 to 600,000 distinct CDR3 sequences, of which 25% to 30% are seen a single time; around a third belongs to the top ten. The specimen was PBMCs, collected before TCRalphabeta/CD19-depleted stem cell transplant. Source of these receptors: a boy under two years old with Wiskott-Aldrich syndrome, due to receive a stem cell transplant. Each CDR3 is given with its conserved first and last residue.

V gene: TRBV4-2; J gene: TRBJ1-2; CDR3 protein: CASSHQWGDSFYGYTF
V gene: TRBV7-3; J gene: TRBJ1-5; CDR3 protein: CASSSWGAGQPQHF
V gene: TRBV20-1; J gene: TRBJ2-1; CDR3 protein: CSASKGLVGSEQFF
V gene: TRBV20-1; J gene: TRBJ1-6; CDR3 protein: CSARQQNNSPLHF
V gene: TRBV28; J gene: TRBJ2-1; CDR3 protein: CASSLASGRRYEQFF
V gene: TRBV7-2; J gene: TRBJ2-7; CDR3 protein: CASSSWVTSGNPEQYF
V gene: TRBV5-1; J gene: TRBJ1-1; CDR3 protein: CASSWKTGRGSWRDTEAFF
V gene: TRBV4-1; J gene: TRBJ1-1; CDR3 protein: CASSQDWGMNTEAFF
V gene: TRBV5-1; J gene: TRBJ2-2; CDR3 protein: CASSSKGGLRNTGELFF
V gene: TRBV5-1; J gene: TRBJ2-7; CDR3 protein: CASSLRPSTYEQYF
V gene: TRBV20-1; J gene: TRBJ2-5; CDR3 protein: CSASRDSTSQETQYF
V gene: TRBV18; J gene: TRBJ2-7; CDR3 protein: CASQAGHGPSYEQYF
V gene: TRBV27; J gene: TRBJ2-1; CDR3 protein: CASSLFEGSYNEQFF
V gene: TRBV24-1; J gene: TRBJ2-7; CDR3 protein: CATSDSDRAYEQYF
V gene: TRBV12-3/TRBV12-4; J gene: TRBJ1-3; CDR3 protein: CASSLYVSFYGKNTIYF
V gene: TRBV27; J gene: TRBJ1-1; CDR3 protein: CASSLSTGQGGRNTEAFF
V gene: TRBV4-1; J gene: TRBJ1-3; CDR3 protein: CASSRIGTGTVGNTIYF
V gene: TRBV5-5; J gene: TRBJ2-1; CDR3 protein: CASSLGAGGYNEQFF
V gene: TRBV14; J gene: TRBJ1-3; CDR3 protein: CASSQDRVSGNTIYF
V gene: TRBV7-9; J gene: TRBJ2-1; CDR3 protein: CASSLVLSSYNEQFF
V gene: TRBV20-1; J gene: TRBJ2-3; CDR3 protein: CSAKILKGLAFDTQYF
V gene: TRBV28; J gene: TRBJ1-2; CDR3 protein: CASSGTGQLYGYTF
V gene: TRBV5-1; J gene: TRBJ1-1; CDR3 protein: CASSLTGMNTEAFF
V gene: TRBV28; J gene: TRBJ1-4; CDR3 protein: CATMDRTNEKLFF
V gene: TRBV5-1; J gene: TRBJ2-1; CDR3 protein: CASSRKREGLYNEQFF
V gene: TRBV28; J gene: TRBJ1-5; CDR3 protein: CASTPDRVGQPQHF
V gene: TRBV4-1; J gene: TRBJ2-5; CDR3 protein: CASSLQGLAETQYF
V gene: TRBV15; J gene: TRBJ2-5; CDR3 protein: CATSTRQGQETQYF
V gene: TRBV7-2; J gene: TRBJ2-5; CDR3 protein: CASSLNRGHETQYF
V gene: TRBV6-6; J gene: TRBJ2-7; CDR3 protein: CASSKQLYEQYF
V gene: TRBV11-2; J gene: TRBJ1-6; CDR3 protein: CASSPVGQGAPSSYNSPLHF
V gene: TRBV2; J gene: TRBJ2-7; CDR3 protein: CASWRAGGEQYF
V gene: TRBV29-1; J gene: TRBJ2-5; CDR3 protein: CSGRGQEIQETQYF
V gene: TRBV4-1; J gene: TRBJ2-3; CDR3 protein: CASSQVPRTSGTDTQYF
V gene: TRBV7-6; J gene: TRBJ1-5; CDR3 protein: CASSLTWNSNQPQHF
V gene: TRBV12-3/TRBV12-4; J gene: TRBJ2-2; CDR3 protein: CASTPDTITGELFF
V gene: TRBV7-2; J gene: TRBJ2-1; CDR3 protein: CASSLARDNEQFF
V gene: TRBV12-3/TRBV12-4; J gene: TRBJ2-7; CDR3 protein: CASSAPDRGQDEQYF
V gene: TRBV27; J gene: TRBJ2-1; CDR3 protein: CASSFIIGHEQFF
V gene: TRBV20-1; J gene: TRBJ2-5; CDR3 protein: CSASLKETQYF
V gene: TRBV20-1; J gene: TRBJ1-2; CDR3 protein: CSARAGAGTVYGYTF
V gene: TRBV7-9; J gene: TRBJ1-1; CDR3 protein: CASTFKGFSGNTEAFF
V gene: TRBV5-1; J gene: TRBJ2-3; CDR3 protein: CASSLARVTLRGTDTQYF